A selection of T cell receptor beta chains follows, all from one sample in a study of CD8 T cells in ankylosing spondylitis. TCRdb ran MiXCR on the 5' RACE reads and lists one entry per CDR3 protein. The table lists approximately 300,000 distinct CDR3 sequences, 20% to 25% of them singletons. Input material: blood, either unsorted or a sorted T cell fraction (not recorded which). These receptors were collected from a female donor with ankylosing spondylitis or in good health (not recorded which). Each CDR3 is given with its conserved first and last residue. A D gene is named only where the DNA matches it firmly. Rows may omit the clone size; those that give it use once, few, many or a size class.

j_gene | abundance | v_gene | d_gene | CDR3nt | CDR3aa
TRBJ2-7 | NA | TRBV6-5 | NA | TGTGCCAGCAGTTCCCCACCGACTGGCTCCTACGAGCAGTACTTC | CASSSPPTGSYEQYF
TRBJ2-5 | few | TRBV18 | NA | TGTGCCAGCTCACCACGCGATCGACTAGAAGAGACCCAGTACTTC | CASSPRDRLEETQYF
TRBJ2-3 | few | TRBV4-3 | NA | TGCGCCAGCAGCAAAAGCCCCTACGGCGGGACAGATACGCAGTATTTT | CASSKSPYGGTDTQYF
TRBJ1-4 | NA | TRBV25-1 | NA | TGTGCCAGCAGGGGGACAAGGGGAACTAATGAAAAACTGTTTTTT | CASRGTRGTNEKLFF
TRBJ2-1 | NA | TRBV5-8 | NA | TGTGCCAGCAAAGCAGGGGACTCCTACAATGAGCAGTTCTTC | CASKAGDSYNEQFF
TRBJ1-6 | few | TRBV20-1 | TRBD1 | TGCAGTGTCAGCCCGTTTGGACAGGGAAATTCACCCCTCCACTTT | CSVSPFGQGNSPLHF
TRBJ1-4 | NA | TRBV7-2 | NA | TGTGCCAGCAGCTTAGCGGGAGTAACTAATGAAAAACTGTTTTTT | CASSLAGVTNEKLFF
TRBJ2-3 | NA | TRBV2 | TRBD1 | TGTGCCAGCAGTCCGAGGGGACAGAGCACAGATACGCAGTATTTT | CASSPRGQSTDTQYF
TRBJ2-3 | few | TRBV29-1 | NA | TGCAGCGCTAAACCCCAAATCGGCACAGATACGCAGTATTTT | CSAKPQIGTDTQYF
TRBJ2-7 | few | TRBV10-3 | NA | TGTGCCATCAGTGACCGCGGTAACTCCTACGAGCAGTACTTC | CAISDRGNSYEQYF
TRBJ2-7 | NA | TRBV6-2/TRBV6-3 | TRBD1 | TGTGCCACCTGCCGGGACAGGGAGACGGCCTACGAGCAGTACTTC | CATCRDRETAYEQYF
TRBJ2-2 | NA | TRBV4-1 | TRBD2 | TGCGCCAGCAGCCAAAGAGGTCTAGCGGTCCCCGGGGAGCTGTTTTTT | CASSQRGLAVPGELFF
TRBJ2-7 | NA | TRBV7-2 | NA | TGTGCCAGCAGCACCGTCCCCAGTTCAAGCGAGCAGTACTTC | CASSTVPSSSEQYF
TRBJ2-5 | few | TRBV15 | NA | TGTGCCACCAGCAGAGATTTGAAAGAGACCCAGTACTTC | CATSRDLKETQYF
TRBJ1-4 | once | TRBV5-1 | NA | TGCGCCAGCAGCGCATCCACAGGGTCAGAAAAACTGTTTTTT | CASSASTGSEKLFF
TRBJ2-1 | NA | TRBV5-1 | TRBD2 | TGCGCCAGCAGCTTCGGGGGAGGGCCTGACAATGAGCAGTTCTTC | CASSFGGGPDNEQFF
TRBJ1-2 | NA | TRBV7-2 | NA | TGTGCCAGCAGCTTAGCGGGGTGGGAGAACTATGGCTACACCTTC | CASSLAGWENYGYTF
TRBJ1-4 | NA | TRBV28 | NA | TGTGCCAGCAGACCAGGGGCCTCCGGGAATGAAAAACTGTTTTTT | CASRPGASGNEKLFF
TRBJ2-5 | NA | TRBV5-6 | TRBD2 | TGTGCCAGCAGCCTTTATTTTAGCGGGAGCGGTGAGACCCAGTACTTC | CASSLYFSGSGETQYF
TRBJ2-3 | NA | TRBV3-1 | NA | TGTGCCAGCAGCCAAGCTATAGTCGAAACCGATACGCAGTATTTT | CASSQAIVETDTQYF
TRBJ2-1 | few | TRBV11-2 | NA | TGTGCCAGCAGCTTACGGGCTCGGCTAGTAGGCAATGAGCAGTTCTTC | CASSLRARLVGNEQFF
TRBJ2-1 | NA | TRBV6-5 | NA | TGTGCCAGCAGTTCAGAATATAGCGGGTTACAGGGCCATGAGCAGTTCTTC | CASSSEYSGLQGHEQFF
TRBJ2-7 | few | TRBV10-3 | NA | TGTGCCATCAGTGTTGCGACAGGAGTTGGTCAGCAGTACTTC | CAISVATGVGQQYF
TRBJ2-6 | NA | TRBV7-8 | NA | TGTGCCAGCAACTTCGACACGTGGAGAGTCCGCTCTGGGGCCAACGTCCTGACTTTC | CASNFDTWRVRSGANVLTF
TRBJ2-1 | NA | TRBV10-3 | TRBD2 | TGTGCCATCAGCTTGACTAGCGGGAGATCCCTAAATGAGCAGTTCTTC | CAISLTSGRSLNEQFF
TRBJ2-7 | NA | TRBV28 | NA | TGTGCCAGCAGTCACCTGTTCGGGCAGTACTTC | CASSHLFGQYF
TRBJ2-1 | once | TRBV20-1 | NA | TGCAGTGCTAGGGCGGGGGCAGCTCCTTCCTACAATGAGCAGTTCTTC | CSARAGAAPSYNEQFF
TRBJ2-2 | NA | TRBV12-3/TRBV12-4 | TRBD2 | TGTGCCAGCAGCACCGGAATAGCGGGAGGAGGGGAGCTGTTTTTT | CASSTGIAGGGELFF
TRBJ2-1 | NA | TRBV9 | TRBD1 | TGTGCCAGCAGCGTAGAGGGAAGGGGGCGGAATGAGCAGTTCTTC | CASSVEGRGRNEQFF
TRBJ2-1 | many | TRBV5-1 | TRBD2 | TGCGCCAGCAGCTTGGCGGGAGGGTATGAGCAGTTCTTC | CASSLAGGYEQFF
TRBJ1-3 | NA | TRBV11-2 | NA | TGTGCCAGCAGCACAGTCGACAGTCGAAACACCATATATTTT | CASSTVDSRNTIYF
TRBJ1-2 | few | TRBV20-1 | TRBD1 | TGCAGTGCTAGAGGAATGGGACAGGGGGCGTATGGCTACACCTTC | CSARGMGQGAYGYTF
TRBJ2-7 | NA | TRBV5-5 | NA | TGTGCCAGCAGCTTCAGGAGCGACGAGCAGTACTTC | CASSFRSDEQYF
TRBJ2-3 | NA | TRBV12-3/TRBV12-4 | TRBD2 | TGTGCCAGCACTAGCGGGAGATCGGCAGATACGCAGTATTTT | CASTSGRSADTQYF
TRBJ1-1 | NA | TRBV7-9 | NA | TGTGCCAGCAGCCCAAGACAGAACGGTCCTGAAGCTTTCTTT | CASSPRQNGPEAFF
TRBJ2-3 | few | TRBV6-5 | TRBD2 | TGTGCCAGCAGAGCGGGAACAGATACGCAGTATTTT | CASRAGTDTQYF
TRBJ2-7 | few | TRBV2 | NA | TGTGCCAGCTCCCGCTGGAGCGCCTACGAGCAGTACTTC | CASSRWSAYEQYF
TRBJ1-4 | NA | TRBV6-5 | NA | TGTGCCAGCAGAGGCCGAGGGGAAAAACTGTTTTTT | CASRGRGEKLFF
TRBJ2-3 | NA | TRBV5-1 | NA | TGCGCCAGCCGCCCCGGGCCAGCAGATACGCAGTATTTT | CASRPGPADTQYF
TRBJ2-7 | few | TRBV7-2 | TRBD1 | TGTGCCAGCAGCTTAAATAGGGGGCTTAACGAGCAGTACTTC | CASSLNRGLNEQYF
TRBJ2-1 | NA | TRBV11-2 | NA | TGTGCCAGCAGCTCCCCCATAGGGGAGACGTACAATGAGCAGTTCTTC | CASSSPIGETYNEQFF
TRBJ2-3 | many | TRBV7-2 | NA | TGTGCCAGCAGCTTAGTCGGCGGGGCCATCACAGATACGCAGTATTTT | CASSLVGGAITDTQYF
TRBJ2-7 | NA | TRBV20-1 | NA | TGCAGTGCTAGTTGGGCCTCGACCTACGAGCAGTACTTC | CSASWASTYEQYF
TRBJ2-7 | few | TRBV30 | TRBD1 | TGTGCCTGGAGTACCGGGACAGTGGTCGAGCAGTACTTC | CAWSTGTVVEQYF
TRBJ2-3 | once | TRBV27 | NA | TGTGCCAGCAGTTTGGGGACGCACACAGATACGCAGTATTTT | CASSLGTHTDTQYF
TRBJ2-2 | NA | TRBV12-3/TRBV12-4 | NA | TGTGCCAGCACCCGGGTTTCGATAGGGGCGAACACCGGGGAGCTGTTTTTT | CASTRVSIGANTGELFF
TRBJ2-1 | NA | TRBV20-1 | TRBD2 | TGCAGTGCACAACAAAGCGGGAGGGTGAGAAATGAGCAGTTCTTC | CSAQQSGRVRNEQFF
TRBJ2-1 | NA | TRBV5-1 | TRBD1 | TGCGCCAGCAGCTTGGGACAGGGGGCTGGCGGGAGTGGTGAGCAGTTCTTC | CASSLGQGAGGSGEQFF
TRBJ2-3 | NA | TRBV11-2 | NA | TGTGCCAGCAGCTTAACAGCGCACACAGATACGCAGTATTTT | CASSLTAHTDTQYF
TRBJ2-7 | few | TRBV7-2 | TRBD2 | TGTGCCAGCAGCTCCCTTCTAGCGGGAGGGAGCGAGCAGTACTTC | CASSSLLAGGSEQYF